The 32 T cell receptor beta chains below come from one sample, sequenced in a study of PD-L1 blockade in urothelial cancer. Produced via immunoSEQ multiplex PCR; TCRdb's table is partial and in-frame only. This sample has 48,000 or so clones, with around 85% found just once. The time point: peripheral blood 6 weeks after treatment start. The source was PBMCs, collected around atezolizumab (anti-PD-L1) treatment. The receptors were sampled from a man aged 60 to 69 with urothelial cancer.

The V and J genes are TRBV5-6 and TRBJ2-5; 8 bases fit TRBD1. J gave up 5 bases and V 5 bases, and 8 bases lay outside the gene matches. This CDR3 comprises 14 residues. The germline gives CDR1 SGHDT, CDR2 YYEEEE. Here the CDR3 reads CASRPDRDWETQYF. The CDR3 DNA reads TGTGCCAGCAGACCGGACAGGGATTGGGAGACCCAGTACTTC. Based on the CDR3 plus reference TRBV5-6 and TRBJ2-5, the full variable domain is DAGVTQSPTHLIKTRGQQVTLRCSPKSGHDTVSWYQQALGQGPQFIFQYYEEEERQRGNFPDRFSGHQFPNYSSELNVNALLLGDSALYLCASRPDRDWETQYFGPGTRLLVL.

CDR3: CASSQDRDRRIGYTF. The CDR3 region has the DNA TGCGCCAGCAGCCAAGATAGAGACAGGCGAATTGGCTACACCTTC. The chain recombines TRBV4-1 with TRBJ1-2; weak D call: TRBD1 (6 bases). Trimming took 0 bases from V and 7 from J, leaving 15 bases between them. Germline lookup yields CDR1 MGHRA and CDR2 YSYEKL. The CDR3 runs to 15 residues.

The chain recombines TRBV15 with TRBJ2-5, with D tentatively TRBD1 (6 bases). Trimming pared 0 bases from V and 2 bases from J, leaving 10 bases between. The germline CDR1 and CDR2 sequences are LNHNV and YYDKDF (reference sequence). The CDR3 sequence is 15 residues long. CDR3 protein: CATSRDQGFQETQYF. CDR3 coding DNA: TGTGCCACCAGCAGAGATCAGGGGTTTCAAGAGACCCAGTACTTC.

The gene calls are TRBV28 and TRBJ1-5; D is possibly TRBD1 (5 bases). The V gene lost 5 bases and the J gene lost 11 bases, with 22 bases spanning the gap. This CDR3 is 15 amino acids long. Germline V gene data show CDR1 as MDHEN and CDR2 as SYDVKM. CDR3 nucleotide sequence: TGTGCCAGCAGTCCCTCAGTAGGGGCCTCGCTAACCCAGCATTTT. Translated, it gives CASSPSVGASLTQHF.

The gene calls are TRBV9 and TRBJ1-4; 7 bases match TRBD1. CDR3 length: 17 residues. Per germline, CDR1 SGDLS and CDR2 YYNGEE. V lost 0 bases to trimming and J lost 5 bases; unmatched junction nucleotides: 10. The CDR3 DNA is TGTGCCAGCAGCGTAGGGGGCTCAGGGGGGCTGAATGAAAAACTGTTTTTT. This translates into CASSVGGSGGLNEKLFF.

V gene TRBV7-9 combines with J gene TRBJ1-6; weak D call: TRBD1 (5 bases). CDR1 SEHNR and CDR2 FQNEAQ come from the germline V gene (reference sequence). This CDR3 spans 15 amino acids. The V end was cut by 1 base, the J end by 7 bases, with 11 bases between. CDR3 bases: TGTGCCAGCAGCTTAGATAGGCAGGGAAATTCACCCCTCCACTTT. Protein sequence: CASSLDRQGNSPLHF.

The chain uses TRBV6-5 and TRBJ2-1; 8 bases map to TRBD2. The germline gives CDR1 MNHEY, CDR2 SVGAGI. J was trimmed by 3 bases and V by 2 bases; bases with no gene match: 6. This CDR3 contains 16 residues. CDR3 residues: CASSYPDRGGYNEQFF. DNA of the CDR3: TGTGCCAGCAGTTACCCAGACCGGGGGGGCTACAATGAGCAGTTCTTC.

CDR3 DNA: TGTGCCAGTAGTATATTGCTAGTTTCCTACAATGAGCAGTTCTTC. Amino acids: CASSILLVSYNEQFF. J is TRBJ2-1 and V is TRBV19; the D is unclear. Germline V lookup: CDR1 LNHDA, CDR2 SQIVND (reference sequence). V was shortened by 2 bases and J by 1 base, with 9 bases between the two germline ends. The CDR3 loop spans 15 amino acids.

The chain's CDR3 is CASSPGQGAIQYF. CDR3 sequence (DNA): TGTGCCAGCAGTCCAGGACAGGGGGCCATTCAGTACTTC. The chain links TRBV27 to TRBJ2-4, with 11 nucleotides matching TRBD1. The CDR3 has 13 residues. After removal of 5 bases from V and 9 bases from J, the junction contained 3 bases not matched to a gene. Germline lookup yields CDR1 MNHEY and CDR2 SMNVEV (reference sequence).

The chain is built from TRBV15 and TRBJ1-1; TRBD1 aligns across 7 bases. Germline trimming cut 0 bases from V and 3 bases from J; bases unmatched to any gene: 7. This CDR3 is built from 16 residues. CDR1 LNHNV and CDR2 YYDKDF come from the germline V gene (reference sequence). As DNA, the CDR3 is TGTGCCACCAGCAGAGAGAAATACAGGGGAGACACTGAAGCTTTCTTT. Protein: CATSREKYRGDTEAFF.

This clone was found a few times. Here the CDR3 reads CASSAHVGGGTPLHF. As DNA, the CDR3 is TGTGCCAGCAGTGCGCATGTGGGGGGTGGGACACCCCTCCACTTT. J is TRBJ1-6 and V is TRBV28; tentatively, D is TRBD1 (5 bases). Deletions cut 5 bases from V and 11 bases from J, with 19 bases between. Germline V gives CDR1 MDHEN, CDR2 SYDVKM. This CDR3 has 15 amino acids.

The chain carries TRBV5-1 and TRBJ2-2; a weak D match, TRBD2 (6 bases). V was cut by 0 bases and J by 5 bases, with 14 bases left in between. In germline, CDR1 is SGHRS, CDR2 YFSETQ. The CDR3 sequence is 16 residues long. The CDR3 DNA reads as TGCGCCAGCAGCTTGGAAAGTCAGGGAGGAACCGGGGAGCTGTTTTTT. It encodes CASSLESQGGTGELFF.

V usage is TRBV6-5 and J usage is TRBJ1-5; the match to TRBD1 covers 9 bases. The CDR3 has 14 amino acids. The junction had 3 bases not matched to a gene; V was cut back by 6 bases and J by 3 bases. Germline lookup yields CDR1 MNHEY and CDR2 SVGAGI. DNA of the CDR3: TGTGCCAGCAGGGGGACAGGGCCCAATCAGCCCCAGCATTTT. It specifies CASRGTGPNQPQHF.

The V call is TRBV4-3, the J call TRBJ2-2; 10 bases fit TRBD2. The CDR3 spans 16 residues. Per germline, CDR1 LGHNA and CDR2 YSLEER. The V and J ends lost 4 bases and 7 bases, in that order; junction bases with no gene match: 9. The CDR3 nucleotides read TGCGCCAGCAGCCTACGGCTAGCGGGGGCCAGCGGGGAGCTGTTTTTT. It specifies CASSLRLAGASGELFF.

This rearrangement joins TRBV5-5 to TRBJ1-6; TRBD1 might be the D (6 bases). The germline V gene encodes CDR1 SGHKS and CDR2 YYEKEE (reference sequence). This CDR3 comprises 13 residues. Trimming took off 4 bases at V and 7 bases at J, with 9 bases between the two ends. The CDR3 DNA follows: TGTGCCAGCAGCCTAGGGGGAAATTCACCCCTCCACTTT. It specifies CASSLGGNSPLHF.

The chain joins TRBV6-1 to TRBJ2-6; TRBD1 agrees at 9 bases. V lost 3 bases and J lost 3; bases outside the gene matches: 9. The CDR3 spans 18 residues. Germline V gene sequence: CDR1 MNHNS, CDR2 SASEGT. CDR3 protein: CASSDNRGQIGGANVLTF. CDR3 DNA: TGTGCCAGCAGTGACAACAGGGGGCAGATCGGTGGGGCCAACGTCCTGACTTTC.

The chain is built from TRBV7-8 and TRBJ2-7; TRBD2 agrees at 10 bases. This CDR3 has 14 residues. V trimming: 5 bases; J trimming: 1 base; junction bases outside the gene matches: 2. The V gene's germline CDR1 is SGHVS and CDR2 FQNEAQ. This chain's CDR3 is CASSKRGGSYEQYF. The CDR3 DNA follows: TGTGCCAGCAGCAAGCGGGGGGGATCCTACGAGCAGTACTTC.

The chain employs TRBV29-1 and TRBJ1-1; D uncertain. Germline lookup yields CDR1 SQVTM and CDR2 ANQGSEA. V was shortened by 6 bases and J by 3 bases, with 14 bases between the two germline ends. This CDR3 spans 13 amino acids. This CDR3 reads CSVGRVADTEAFF. The CDR3 region has the DNA TGCAGCGTCGGGCGGGTAGCGGACACTGAAGCTTTCTTT. The variable domain in full, completed from reference TRBV29-1 and TRBJ1-1, reads SAVISQKPSRDICQRGTSLTIQCQVDSQVTMMFWYRQQPGQSLTLIATANQGSEATYESGFVIDKFPISRPNLTFSTLTVSNMSPEDSSIYLCSVGRVADTEAFFGQGTRLTVV.

J is TRBJ2-5 and V is TRBV7-2, with 10 bases lining up with TRBD2. This CDR3 is 16 amino acids long. The germline gives CDR1 SGHTA, CDR2 FQGNSA. V dropped 0 bases and J dropped 2; count of bases not matched to a gene: 3. The CDR3 reads CASSLAPSGGQETQYF. In nucleotides, the CDR3 is TGTGCCAGCAGCTTAGCGCCTAGCGGGGGACAAGAGACCCAGTACTTC. Full variable domain (rest looked up from reference TRBV7-2 and TRBJ2-5): GAGVSQSPSNKVTEKGKDVELRCDPISGHTALYWYRQSLGQGLEFLIYFQGNSAPDKSGLPSDRFSAERTGGSVSTLTIQRTQQEDSAVYLCASSLAPSGGQETQYFGPGTRLLVL.

The V call is TRBV27, the J call TRBJ2-2, with D hard to call. Germline CDR1 MNHEY, CDR2 SMNVEV (reference sequence). The CDR3 covers 14 residues. V was trimmed by 0 bases and J by 6 bases, leaving 8 bases between them. The CDR3 sequence is CASSLSSVSGELFF. The CDR3 bases are TGTGCCAGCAGTTTATCGTCGGTGTCCGGGGAGCTGTTTTTT.

The V and J genes are TRBV12-5 and TRBJ2-1; 11 bases align to TRBD2. Germline V gives CDR1 LGHNT, CDR2 FRNRAP. V shed 3 bases, J shed 0 bases, and the junction held 7 bases outside the gene matches. This CDR3 contains 18 residues. The CDR3 here is CASGLTSGGPYSYNEQFF. CDR3 sequence (DNA): TGTGCTAGTGGTTTAACTAGCGGGGGACCTTACTCCTACAATGAGCAGTTCTTC. Full variable domain (rest looked up from reference TRBV12-5 and TRBJ2-1): DARVTQTPRHKVTEMGQEVTMRCQPILGHNTVFWYRQTMMQGLELLAYFRNRAPLDDSGMPKDRFSAEMPDATLATLKIQPSEPRDSAVYFCASGLTSGGPYSYNEQFFGPGTRLTVL.

The chain links TRBV19 to TRBJ1-2; D perhaps matches TRBD1 (6 bases). This CDR3 comprises 14 residues. Germline loops: CDR1 LNHDA, CDR2 SQIVND (reference sequence). Trimming pared 4 bases from V and 1 base from J, leaving 10 bases between. Written as DNA, the CDR3 is TGTGCCAGTAGTAGATCGGACAGTAACTATGGCTACACCTTC. This translates into CASSRSDSNYGYTF. Drawing the rest from reference TRBV19 and TRBJ1-2, the complete variable domain is DGGITQSPKYLFRKEGQNVTLSCEQNLNHDAMYWYRQDPGQGLRLIYYSQIVNDFQKGDIAEGYSVSREKKESFPLTVTSAQKNPTAFYLCASSRSDSNYGYTFGSGTRLTVV.

This clone was recorded a few times. The chain recombines TRBV15 with TRBJ2-3, with 8 nucleotides matching TRBD2. CDR1 is LNHNV, CDR2 YYDKDF, per germline (reference sequence). With V trimmed by 0 bases and J by 3 bases, 8 bases remained unmatched. CDR3 length: 17 residues. The CDR3 protein is CATSRDARLAGTDTQYF. CDR3 coding DNA: TGTGCCACCAGCAGAGACGCCCGGCTAGCGGGTACAGATACGCAGTATTTT. Complete variable domain (other parts from reference TRBV15 and TRBJ2-3): DAMVIQNPRYQVTQFGKPVTLSCSQTLNHNVMYWYQQKSSQAPKLLFHYYDKDFNNEADTPDNFQSRRPNTSFCFLDIRSPGLGDTAMYLCATSRDARLAGTDTQYFGPGTRLTVL.

This chain joins TRBV29-1 and TRBJ2-5; no clear D gene. Per the germline V gene, CDR1 is SQVTM and CDR2 is ANQGSEA. The V and J ends lost 4 bases and 1 base respectively, with 10 bases between them. The CDR3 totals 13 residues. CDR3 sequence: CSVGLESQETQYF. Written as DNA, the CDR3 is TGCAGCGTTGGTCTGGAGAGCCAAGAGACCCAGTACTTC.

This rearrangement joins TRBV4-1 to TRBJ2-1; 8 positions match TRBD2. Germline assignment: CDR1 MGHRA and CDR2 YSYEKL. Germline trimming cut 5 bases from V and 10 bases from J; bases unmatched to any gene: 7. The CDR3 extends over 13 amino acids. The CDR3 sequence: CASSYAGGEEQFF. The CDR3 nucleotides read TGCGCCAGCAGCTACGCGGGGGGTGAGGAGCAGTTCTTC.

A note on this clone: Germline and junction disagree at one end, which may indicate a read error. The chain combines TRBV30 with TRBJ1-2; D perhaps matches TRBD1 (6 bases). Germline CDR1 GTSNPN, CDR2 SVGIG (reference sequence). This CDR3 region has 12 residues. The CDR3 bases are TGTGCCTGGAGTGTCCGGGACACGGAGTTGCGGTTC. This gives the protein CAWSVRDTELRF.

As for this clone: Other DNA sequences in the same sample also yield this CDR3. The chain employs TRBV18 and TRBJ2-3; D not certain. CDR1 is KGHSH and CDR2 is LQKENI in the germline V gene. V dropped 2 bases and J dropped 0 bases, with 6 bases sitting between them. The CDR3 is 14 amino acids. The CDR3, as DNA: TGTGCCAGCTCACCAGCGGCTAGCACAGATACGCAGTATTTT. As protein: CASSPAASTDTQYF.

The table lists this clone with a few counts. J is TRBJ1-2 and V is TRBV5-1; TRBD1 matches 7 bases. CDR1 and CDR2 from the germline V gene are SGHRS and YFSETQ. V trimming: 5 bases; J trimming: 0 bases; junction bases outside the gene matches: 7. The CDR3 is 15 amino acids. CDR3 amino acids: CASSPGTVSNYGYTF. The DNA of the CDR3 is TGCGCCAGCAGTCCCGGGACAGTGTCTAACTATGGCTACACCTTC.

The rearrangement links TRBV4-3 to TRBJ1-4, with 7 bases fitting TRBD1. CDR3 size: 14 residues. Germline CDR1 and CDR2: LGHNA and YSLEER. V was pared by 5 bases and J by 6 bases, with 6 bases of the junction left unmatched. CDR3 nucleotide sequence: TGCGCCAGCAGCTACAGGGGTTTGGATGAAAAACTGTTTTTT. It yields the protein CASSYRGLDEKLFF.

This rearrangement joins TRBV5-1 to TRBJ2-2, with 8 bases fitting TRBD2. Germline-derived CDR1 and CDR2 are SGHRS and YFSETQ. The V gene end was trimmed by 1 base and the J gene end by 4 bases; junction bases not matched to a gene: 3. The CDR3 is 15 residues long. CDR3 bases: TGCGCCAGCAGCTTGAGCGGGGGCGGCACCGGGGAGCTGTTTTTT. Its protein is CASSLSGGGTGELFF.

This clone appeared a few times. The V gene is TRBV5-1, the J gene TRBJ2-7; no firm D call. The germline CDR1 and CDR2 sequences are SGHRS and YFSETQ. V was cut by 0 bases and J by 3 bases, with 10 bases left in between. The CDR3 contains 14 residues. CDR3 bases: TGCGCCAGCAGCTTGGTTGTCGGCGGCTACGAGCAGTACTTC. Its protein is CASSLVVGGYEQYF.

This clone was picked up a small number of times. The rearrangement links TRBV6-1 to TRBJ2-7; the D is unclear. The germline gives CDR1 MNHNS, CDR2 SASEGT. Trimming stripped 1 base from V and 2 bases from J, with 15 bases between. The CDR3 consists of 16 residues. CDR3 sequence: CASSEGYGYYTYEQYF. CDR3 DNA sequence: TGTGCCAGCAGTGAAGGTTATGGCTACTACACCTACGAGCAGTACTTC.